These 20 T cell receptor beta chains were sequenced from one sample in a study of Ad26.COV2.S vaccination and SARS-CoV-2 variants. Some clones are missing from TCRdb's copy, which holds only in-frame ones; the method was immunoSEQ multiplex PCR. The table lists about 320,000 clones, 85% of them singletons. As for treatment: 15 to 20 received Ad26.COV2.S at low or high dose, single or two shots; 5 received placebo; per-sample allocation not given. Repertoires come from day 63 after the first vaccine or placebo injection. This material consisted of peripheral blood, taken in a trial of Ad26.COV2.S vaccine versus placebo. The receptors were gathered from a person aged 18-65 years who received the Ad26.COV2.S COVID-19 vaccine or a placebo.

This chain joins TRBV28 and TRBJ1-1, with D uncertain. V lost 4 bases to trimming and J lost 1 base, with 16 bases between them. Germline V CDR1 and CDR2: MDHEN, SYDVKM. This CDR3 spans 16 amino acids. The CDR3 coding sequence is TGTGCCAGCAGTTCCCCCGGCGGTGCTAAGAACACTGAAGCTTTCTTT. Protein: CASSSPGGAKNTEAFF.

This chain joins TRBV3-1 (or the pseudogene TRBV3-2) and TRBJ2-5; D not certain. The V end lost 0 bases, the J end lost 7 bases, and 6 bases lay between the germline ends. Germline assignment: CDR1 LGHDT and CDR2 YNNKEL (reference sequence). The CDR3 consists of 12 residues. The CDR3 protein is CASSQDKVTQYF. CDR3 in DNA: TGTGCCAGCAGCCAAGATAAGGTGACCCAGTACTTC.

The V and J genes are TRBV5-1 and TRBJ2-1; 7 bases are a match to TRBD2. This CDR3 region has 15 residues. Trimming removed 0 bases from V and 7 bases from J; junction bases left unmatched: 7. Germline V lookup: CDR1 SGHRS, CDR2 YFSETQ. The CDR3 DNA reads as TGCGCCAGCAGCTTGGTTGGCGGGGGTTTTAATGAGCAGTTCTTC. It specifies CASSLVGGGFNEQFF.

This clone was seen a handful of times. This chain joins TRBV2 and TRBJ1-1; 7 positions match TRBD1. Germline-derived CDR1 and CDR2 are SNHLY and FYNNEI. The CDR3 is 15 amino acids. The V gene end was trimmed by 3 bases and the J gene end by 0 bases; junction bases not matched to a gene: 4. CDR3 amino acids: CASSDETGLNTEAFF. CDR3 nucleotides: TGTGCCAGCAGTGACGAGACAGGGTTGAACACTGAAGCTTTCTTT.

The chain has TRBV12-2 and TRBJ2-1; the listed D gene, TRBD1, was not tested against the DNA. TRBV12-2 is tagged as a pseudogene. The CDR3 length is 17 residues. The CDR3 region has the DNA TGTGCAAGTCGCCCCCGATGGGGGCTAAGCTCCTACAATGAGCAGTTCTTC. Its translation is CASRPRWGLSSYNEQFF.

V usage is TRBV13 and J usage is TRBJ1-1, with a weak D call TRBD1 (5 bases). V was cut by 5 bases and J by 3 bases, with 13 bases left in between. This CDR3 comprises 14 residues. Germline values: CDR1 PRHDT, CDR2 FYEKMQ (reference sequence). DNA of the CDR3: TGTGCCAGCAGCGTGCAGGGCGGGTACACTGAAGCTTTCTTT. This encodes CASSVQGGYTEAFF.

The chain carries TRBV4-1 and TRBJ2-1; 11 bases map to TRBD1. Per germline, CDR1 MGHRA and CDR2 YSYEKL. CDR3 length equals 16 residues. J lost 8 bases, V lost 3 bases, and 9 bases had no gene match. CDR3 sequence: CASSQMDRGHLDEQFF. CDR3 in DNA: TGCGCCAGCAGCCAGATGGACAGGGGGCATTTGGATGAGCAGTTCTTC.

The rearrangement links TRBV24-1 to TRBJ2-1, with 10 bases fitting TRBD1. Germline lookup yields CDR1 KGHDR and CDR2 SFDVKD. This CDR3 contains 21 residues. V lost 1 base, J lost 4 bases, and 18 bases stayed unmatched. The CDR3 sequence is CATSDFEEGTGERGAYNEQFF. CDR3 sequence (DNA): TGTGCCACCAGTGATTTTGAGGAAGGGACAGGGGAGAGAGGGGCTTACAATGAGCAGTTCTTC.

The chain joins TRBV11-3 to TRBJ2-1; 7 bases map to TRBD2. The germline CDR1 and CDR2 sequences are SGHNT and YENEEA. CDR3 length: 16 amino acids. Losses at the gene ends were 0 bases for V and 5 bases for J; bases not matched to a gene: 7. Written as DNA, the CDR3 is TGTGCCAGCAGCTTAGATTTGCGGGGGTTGGACAATGAGCAGTTCTTC. Its translation: CASSLDLRGLDNEQFF.

The chain couples TRBV12-3 or TRBV12-4 to TRBJ1-2; D remains unclear. This CDR3 is 13 amino acids long. V gave up 6 bases and J gave up 3 bases, with 11 bases separating them. Written as DNA, the CDR3 is TGTGCCAGCAGGCCGGCAGGATACTATGGCTACACCTTC. This sequence encodes CASRPAGYYGYTF.

This clone was counted once. The chain joins TRBV2 to TRBJ1-2; D is ambiguous. The germline CDR1 and CDR2 sequences are SNHLY and FYNNEI. V lost 7 bases, J lost 4 bases, and 10 bases lay in between. This CDR3 contains 12 residues. CDR3 amino acids: CASTTPGYGYTF. CDR3 DNA sequence: TGTGCCAGCACTACCCCTGGCTATGGCTACACCTTC.

This clone was observed a few times. This chain uses TRBV5-4 with TRBJ2-7, with D unclear. The CDR3 is 11 residues long. Germline lookup yields CDR1 SGHNT and CDR2 YYREEE (reference sequence). The V and J ends lost 5 bases and 3 bases respectively, with 6 bases between them. Here the CDR3 DNA reads TGTGCCAGCAGTAGTAACTACGAGCAGTACTTC. The encoded protein is CASSSNYEQYF. Full variable domain (rest looked up from reference TRBV5-4 and TRBJ2-7): ETGVTQSPTHLIKTRGQQVTLRCSSQSGHNTVSWYQQALGQGPQFIFQYYREEENGRGNFPPRFSGLQFPNYSSELNVNALELDDSALYLCASSSNYEQYFGPGTRLTVT.

CDR3 nucleotides: TGTGCCAGCAGTTTATCTTGGGTCTCCGGGGAGCTGTTTTTT. Translation: CASSLSWVSGELFF. The rearrangement joins TRBV27 to TRBJ2-2; the D is unclear. CDR1 is MNHEY and CDR2 is SMNVEV in the germline V gene (reference sequence). The length of the CDR3 is 14 residues. Trimming removed 0 bases from V and 6 bases from J, with 8 bases in between.

The V gene is TRBV5-4, the J gene TRBJ1-2; 9 bases fit TRBD1. V gave up 0 bases and J gave up 3 bases; unmatched junction bases: 3. Germline-derived CDR1 and CDR2 are SGHNT and YYREEE (reference sequence). This CDR3 comprises 15 residues. This CDR3 is CASSLGTGDDYGYTF. The CDR3 coding sequence is TGTGCCAGCAGCTTGGGGACAGGGGACGACTATGGCTACACCTTC. Looking up the rest from reference TRBV5-4 and TRBJ1-2 gives the full variable domain: ETGVTQSPTHLIKTRGQQVTLRCSSQSGHNTVSWYQQALGQGPQFIFQYYREEENGRGNFPPRFSGLQFPNYSSELNVNALELDDSALYLCASSLGTGDDYGYTFGSGTRLTVV.

This clone was seen a few times. This chain uses TRBV6-5 with TRBJ2-7, with D maybe TRBD1 (7 bases). The CDR3 consists of 15 residues. In germline, CDR1 is MNHEY, CDR2 SVGAGI. The V end was cut by 6 bases, the J end by 2 bases, with 17 bases between. This CDR3 reads CASRMDRRVPYEQYF. The CDR3 DNA reads as TGTGCCAGCAGAATGGACAGGAGGGTCCCCTACGAGCAGTACTTC.

In its sample, this clone was seen once. This chain joins TRBV6-5 and TRBJ1-6; tentative D call: TRBD1 (5 bases). V lost 2 bases, J lost 11 bases, and 13 bases lay in between. The CDR3 consists of 14 residues. Germline V gene data show CDR1 as MNHEY and CDR2 as SVGAGI. The CDR3 DNA is TGTGCCAGCAGTTACGGGGGAGGGGAAGCACCCCTCCACTTT. This codes for CASSYGGGEAPLHF.

The J gene is TRBJ2-3, the V gene TRBV6-2 or TRBV6-3; TRBD2 matches at 10 bases. The CDR3 spans 16 residues. The germline V gene encodes CDR1 MNHEY and CDR2 SVGEGT. The trim removed 0 bases at V and 4 bases at J, leaving 4 bases unmatched. CDR3 protein: CASSYSLTSGADTQYF. The DNA of the CDR3 is TGTGCCAGCAGTTACTCGTTAACTAGCGGGGCAGATACGCAGTATTTT.

The V call is TRBV28, the J call TRBJ2-1; D uncertain. The CDR3 has 12 residues. Germline V lookup: CDR1 MDHEN, CDR2 SYDVKM. V was pared by 6 bases and J by 5 bases, with 8 bases between. As DNA, the CDR3 is TGTGCCAGCAGGACCCTTGACAATGAGCAGTTCTTC. Translated: CASRTLDNEQFF.

The genes are TRBV19 and TRBJ1-2; D not resolved. The ends were cut back, 8 bases at V and 4 bases at J, with 8 bases in the middle. Germline V CDR1 and CDR2: LNHDA, SQIVND (reference sequence). CDR3 length equals 11 residues. In DNA form, the CDR3 reads TGTGCCAGTCGGGATGGCTATGGCTACACCTTC. This gives the protein CASRDGYGYTF.

The J gene is TRBJ1-4, the V gene TRBV10-3; D not certain. CDR3 length equals 12 residues. V gave up 0 bases and J gave up 4 bases, with 0 bases separating them. The germline V gene has CDR1 ENHRY and CDR2 SYGVKD. The CDR3 sequence: CAISESNEKLFF. In DNA form, the CDR3 reads TGTGCCATCAGTGAGTCTAATGAAAAACTGTTTTTT.